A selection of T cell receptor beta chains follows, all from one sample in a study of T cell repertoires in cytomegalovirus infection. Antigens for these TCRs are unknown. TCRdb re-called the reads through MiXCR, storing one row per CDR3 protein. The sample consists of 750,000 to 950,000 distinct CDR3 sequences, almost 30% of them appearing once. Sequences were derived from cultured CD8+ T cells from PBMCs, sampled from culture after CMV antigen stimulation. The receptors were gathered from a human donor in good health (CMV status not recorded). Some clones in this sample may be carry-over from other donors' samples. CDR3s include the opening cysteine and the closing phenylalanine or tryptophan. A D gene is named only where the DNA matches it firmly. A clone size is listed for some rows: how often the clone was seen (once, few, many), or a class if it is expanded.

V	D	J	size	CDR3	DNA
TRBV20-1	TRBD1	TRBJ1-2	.	CSASPTGDNYGYTF	TGCAGTGCTAGCCCAACAGGGGATAACTATGGCTACACCTTC
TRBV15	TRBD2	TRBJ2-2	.	CATSISGGDTGELFF	TGTGCCACCAGCATAAGCGGGGGGGATACCGGGGAGCTGTTTTTT
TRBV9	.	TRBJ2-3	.	CASSETANTQYF	TGTGCCAGCAGCGAAACGGCGAATACGCAGTATTTT
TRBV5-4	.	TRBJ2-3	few	CASSYGTTSTDTQYF	TGTGCCAGCAGCTACGGGACAACAAGCACAGATACGCAGTATTTT
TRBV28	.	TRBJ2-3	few	CASSLDAGWPLNTQYF	TGTGCCAGCAGTTTAGATGCGGGGTGGCCTTTAAATACGCAGTATTTT
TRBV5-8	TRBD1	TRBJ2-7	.	CASRGDRQHLYEQYF	TGTGCCAGCAGAGGGGACAGGCAGCACCTCTACGAGCAGTACTTC
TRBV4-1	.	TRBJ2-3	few	CASSQVTATDTQYF	TGTGCCAGCAGCCAAGTCACCGCTACAGATACGCAGTATTTT
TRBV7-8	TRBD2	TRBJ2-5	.	CASLRGGVETQYF	TGTGCCAGCCTTCGGGGGGGGGTGGAGACCCAGTACTTC
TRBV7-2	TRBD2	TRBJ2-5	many	CASSYSGGWSETQYF	TGTGCCAGCAGCTACAGCGGGGGGTGGTCAGAGACCCAGTACTTC
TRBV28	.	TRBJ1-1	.	CASNWVNTEAFF	TGTGCCAGCAATTGGGTGAACACTGAAGCTTTCTTT
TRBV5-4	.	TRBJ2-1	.	CASSGPGVDEQFF	TGTGCCAGCAGCGGACCGGGGGTGGATGAGCAGTTCTTC
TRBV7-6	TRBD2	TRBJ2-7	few	CASSPSAGGNEQYF	TGTGCCAGCAGCCCCTCTGCGGGGGGCAACGAGCAGTACTTC
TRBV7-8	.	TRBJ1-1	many	CASSKRSYTEAFF	TGTGCCAGCAGCAAAAGGAGTTACACTGAAGCTTTCTTT
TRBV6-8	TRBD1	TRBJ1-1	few	CASSYPGQGSLNTEAFF	TGTGCCAGCAGTTACCCCGGACAGGGTTCTTTGAACACTGAAGCTTTCTTT
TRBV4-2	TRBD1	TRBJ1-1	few	CASAQGDQVNTEAFF	TGTGCCAGCGCTCAGGGGGACCAAGTGAACACTGAAGCTTTCTTT
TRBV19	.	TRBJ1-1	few	CASSPNGVTEAFF	TGTGCCAGTAGTCCCAACGGTGTCACTGAAGCTTTCTTT
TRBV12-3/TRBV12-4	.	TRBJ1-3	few	CASSLPRNTIYF	TGTGCCAGCAGTTTACCGAGAAACACCATATATTTT
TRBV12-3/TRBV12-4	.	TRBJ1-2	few	CASSYYLGEIRGYTF	TGTGCCAGCAGTTACTATCTGGGGGAAATTAGAGGCTACACCTTC
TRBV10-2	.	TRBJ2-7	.	CASGAGSYEQYF	TGCGCCAGCGGGGCAGGCTCCTACGAGCAGTACTTC
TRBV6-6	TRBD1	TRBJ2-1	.	CASSQSGTGFYNEQFF	TGTGCCAGCAGTCAGTCCGGGACAGGGTTCTACAATGAGCAGTTCTTC
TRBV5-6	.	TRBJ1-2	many	CASSLWDILFGYTF	TGTGCCAGCAGCTTGTGGGACATTCTCTTTGGCTACACCTTC
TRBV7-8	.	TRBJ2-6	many	CASSFRGEARGPSSGANVLTF	TGTGCCAGCAGCTTTAGGGGGGAGGCAAGGGGTCCCTCCTCTGGGGCCAACGTCCTGACTTTC
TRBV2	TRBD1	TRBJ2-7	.	CASSTGPPGQGYEQYF	TGTGCCAGCAGCACGGGCCCCCCGGGACAGGGCTACGAGCAGTACTTC